A selection of T cell receptor beta chains follows, all from one sample in a study of cytomegalovirus exposure and HLA in healthy donors. Sequencing used immunoSEQ multiplex PCR; TCRdb keeps in-frame clones, though not all of them. The table records 90,000 to 120,000 clones, around 60% of them present only once. The specimen sequenced was PBMCs. Receptors originate from a man aged 30-40 years in good health and CMV-seropositive. CDR3s include the opening cysteine and the closing phenylalanine or tryptophan. Each record gives: V gene, clone size, J gene, D gene, CDR3 protein, CDR3 DNA. A D gene is named only where the DNA matches it firmly. A row's size may be missing; if present it is once, few, many or a size class.

>TRBV7-9|-|TRBJ2-7|-
CASSLGGADEQYF
TGTGCCAGCAGCTTAGGAGGTGCGGACGAGCAGTACTTC
>TRBV10-3|-|TRBJ2-7|TRBD2
CAIRGRGLAGLSGIYEQYF
TGTGCCATCAGGGGGCGGGGACTAGCGGGGCTCTCCGGGATCTACGAGCAGTACTTC
>TRBV6-1|-|TRBJ1-1|-
CASSAVGTEAFF
TGTGCCAGCAGTGCGGTTGGCACTGAAGCTTTCTTT
>TRBV9|few|TRBJ2-1|-
CASSVGPVGGTYNEQFF
TGTGCCAGCAGCGTAGGCCCCGTCGGGGGAACCTACAATGAGCAGTTCTTC
>TRBV10-3|-|TRBJ2-2|TRBD2
CAISRNSGGAIGELFF
TGTGCCATCAGTCGGAATAGCGGGGGGGCGATCGGGGAGCTGTTTTTT
>TRBV5-1|-|TRBJ1-6|-
CASRMTAYNSPLHF
TGCGCCAGCAGGATGACAGCCTATAATTCACCCCTCCACTTT
>TRBV13|-|TRBJ2-7|-
CASSFDSSYEQYF
TGTGCCAGCAGCTTTGATAGCTCCTACGAGCAGTACTTC
>TRBV6-5|-|TRBJ2-3|-
CASRKPSTDTQYF
TGTGCCAGCCGCAAGCCTAGCACAGATACGCAGTATTTT
>TRBV5-1|-|TRBJ2-5|TRBD1
CASKDRGWGETQYF
TGCGCCAGCAAGGACAGGGGTTGGGGAGAGACCCAGTACTTC
>TRBV2|-|TRBJ2-2|-
CASTGYTGTGELFF
TGTGCCAGCACCGGTTACACAGGGACCGGGGAGCTGTTTTTT
>TRBV11-2|-|TRBJ2-7|-
CASSLHSSYEQYF
TGTGCCAGCAGCTTGCACAGCTCCTACGAGCAGTACTTC
>TRBV6-6|-|TRBJ1-1|TRBD1
CASSDRGWTEAFF
TGTGCCAGCAGTGACAGGGGTTGGACTGAAGCTTTCTTT
>TRBV6-1|-|TRBJ2-3|-
CANRIGAEQYF
TGTGCCAACAGAATTGGGGCAGAGCAGTATTTT
>TRBV6-1|few|TRBJ1-6|-
CASKESNNSPLHF
TGTGCCAGCAAGGAGAGCAACAATTCACCCCTCCACTTT
>TRBV15|-|TRBJ1-4|-
CATSRKRDSTNEKLFF
TGTGCCACCAGCAGAAAGAGGGATTCAACTAATGAAAAACTGTTTTTT
>TRBV2|-|TRBJ2-3|-
CASSDPNSPDTQYF
TGTGCCAGCAGTGACCCCAACTCCCCAGATACGCAGTATTTT
>TRBV27|-|TRBJ2-4|TRBD2
CASSPSLASGIAKNIQYF
TGTGCCAGCAGTCCCTCCCTCGCTAGCGGGATAGCCAAAAACATTCAGTACTTC
>TRBV11-3|-|TRBJ2-7|-
CASSLEVGNYEQYF
TGTGCCAGCAGCTTGGAGGTTGGGAACTACGAGCAGTACTTC
>TRBV6-6|-|TRBJ1-2|TRBD1
CASSLGQGEIYGYTF
TGTGCCAGCAGCTTGGGACAGGGGGAGATCTATGGCTACACCTTC
>TRBV28|-|TRBJ2-7|TRBD1
CASQGAGSYEQYF
TGTGCCAGCCAGGGGGCGGGCTCCTACGAGCAGTACTTC
>TRBV5-1|few|TRBJ1-1|-
CTSSLGPFDTEAFF
TGCACCAGCAGCTTGGGGCCTTTTGACACTGAAGCTTTCTTT
>TRBV11-3|few|TRBJ2-5|-
CASSPTDQETQYF
TGTGCCAGCAGCCCGACAGACCAAGAGACCCAGTACTTC
>TRBV6-4|few|TRBJ1-1|TRBD1
CASSDPMGSGGTEAFF
TGTGCCAGCAGTGACCCCATGGGGTCAGGGGGTACTGAAGCTTTCTTT
>TRBV4-1|-|TRBJ1-3|TRBD1
CASSQSGQGRNTIYF
TGCGCCAGCAGCCAATCGGGACAGGGAAGAAACACCATATATTTT
>TRBV7-9|-|TRBJ2-5|TRBD1
CASSFGQDLEQYF
TGTGCCAGCAGCTTCGGACAGGACTTGGAGCAGTACTTC
>TRBV5-1|-|TRBJ2-2|-
CASSLAPSKTGELFF
TGCGCCAGCAGCTTGGCCCCGAGTAAGACCGGGGAGCTGTTTTTT
>TRBV18|-|TRBJ1-2|TRBD1
CASSPPRDRGLGYTF
TGTGCCAGCTCACCACCTAGGGACAGGGGACTTGGCTACACCTTC
>TRBV5-1|once|TRBJ1-1|-
CASSSRGVVGTEAFF
TGCGCCAGCAGCTCCCGGGGGGTCGTCGGCACTGAAGCTTTCTTT
>TRBV2|-|TRBJ1-5|-
CASSRTGTIRNQPQHF
TGTGCCAGCAGTAGAACAGGGACCATCAGGAATCAGCCCCAGCATTTT
>TRBV6-1|-|TRBJ2-2|-
CASSDRGGLRAGYTGELFF
TGTGCCAGCAGTGACAGGGGAGGGTTGAGAGCGGGGTACACCGGGGAGCTGTTTTTT
>TRBV7-6|few|TRBJ1-1|TRBD1
CASSLGDWTGGDTEAFF
TGTGCCAGCAGCTTAGGGGATTGGACAGGGGGAGACACTGAAGCTTTCTTT
>TRBV5-1|-|TRBJ2-7|TRBD2
CASSAIGRGSYEQYF
TGCGCCAGCAGCGCGATAGGGAGGGGCAGCTACGAGCAGTACTTC
>TRBV14|-|TRBJ2-3|-
CASSQVDRGTQYF
TGTGCCAGCAGCCAAGTGGACCGGGGGACGCAGTATTTT
>TRBV18|-|TRBJ2-7|TRBD1
CASSPLIGDREGAEQYF
TGTGCCAGCTCACCACTAATAGGCGACAGGGAAGGGGCCGAGCAGTACTTC
>TRBV19|-|TRBJ1-1|-
CASLFRARGLETEAFF
-
>TRBV10-3|-|TRBJ2-5|-
CAISEGWAAQETQYF
TGTGCCATCAGTGAGGGGTGGGCAGCCCAAGAGACCCAGTACTTC
>TRBV18|-|TRBJ2-5|-
CASLKSGEETQYF
TGTGCCAGCTTAAAGTCAGGCGAGGAGACCCAGTACTTC
>TRBV19|-|TRBJ1-3|-
CASSIGVITGNTIYF
TGTGCCAGTAGTATAGGAGTCATAACTGGAAACACCATATATTTT
>TRBV18|-|TRBJ1-3|-
CASSPSQGGNTIYF
TGTGCCAGCTCACCTTCACAGGGCGGAAACACCATATATTTT
>TRBV10-3|-|TRBJ2-1|TRBD2
CAIRTSGPLGEQFF
TGTGCCATAAGGACTAGCGGGCCCTTAGGTGAGCAGTTCTTC
>TRBV28|few|TRBJ1-1|-
CASSLLAGEGTEAFF
TGTGCCAGCAGTTTATTAGCAGGGGAAGGTACTGAAGCTTTCTTT
>TRBV6-6|-|TRBJ1-1|-
CASNLAQGNTEAFF
TGTGCCAGCAACCTTGCACAGGGGAACACTGAAGCTTTCTTT
>TRBV19|-|TRBJ1-6|-
CASKRGVNSPLHF
TGTGCCAGTAAGCGGGGGGTCAATTCACCCCTCCACTTT
>TRBV5-1|-|TRBJ2-1|-
CASSLGAGVEQFF
TGCGCCAGCAGCTTGGGGGCAGGTGTTGAGCAGTTCTTC
>TRBV6-5|-|TRBJ1-6|-
CASRDGGNSPLHF
TGTGCCAGCAGAGACGGAGGGAATTCACCCCTCCACTTT
>TRBV5-1|-|TRBJ1-5|TRBD1
CASSWDSNQPQHF
TGCGCCAGCAGCTGGGACAGTAATCAGCCCCAGCATTTT
>TRBV7-9|-|TRBJ2-2|-
CASRSRGAAGELFF
TGTGCCAGCAGAAGTCGGGGGGCTGCCGGGGAGCTGTTTTTT